This is a list of T cell receptor beta chains from one sample in a study of cytotoxic CD8 clonotypes in ibrutinib-treated CLL. Assay: immunoSEQ multiplex PCR; the TCRdb copy retains only in-frame clones and omits some. The sample carries fewer than 300,000 clones, approximately 76% recorded once. The sample in question was PBMCs, obtained at disease progression, from a patient treated with ibrutinib. Receptors were obtained from a human donor with chronic lymphocytic leukemia. Both conserved end residues are part of each CDR3. Each record gives: V gene, clone size, J gene, D gene, CDR3 protein, CDR3 DNA. A D gene is named only where the DNA matches it firmly. Size values are once, few and many counts, or a class for expanded clones, and some rows have none.

TRBV13	.	TRBJ2-5	.	CASSLLASVETQYF	TGTGCCAGCAGCTTACTGGCGAGCGTGGAGACCCAGTACTTC
TRBV10-3	.	TRBJ2-7	.	CAISESGAGVHEQYF	TGTGCCATCAGTGAGTCGGGGGCAGGGGTCCACGAGCAGTACTTC
TRBV7-9	once	TRBJ2-7	TRBD1	CASSQSWDSAYEQYF	TGTGCCAGCAGCCAAAGTTGGGACAGCGCCTACGAGCAGTACTTC
TRBV6-5	.	TRBJ1-2	.	CASSPLVGTYGYTF	TGTGCCAGCAGTCCCCTAGTGGGGACCTATGGCTACACCTTC
TRBV18	.	TRBJ1-2	.	CASSPTEAGRGYTF	TGTGCCAGCTCACCAACCGAGGCAGGGAGAGGCTACACCTTC
TRBV6-4	.	TRBJ2-3	.	CASSPGGTDTQYF	TGTGCCAGCAGCCCGGGGGGCACAGATACGCAGTATTTT
TRBV2	.	TRBJ1-5	TRBD1	CASRPTGGSNQPQHF	TGTGCCAGCAGACCAACAGGGGGCAGCAATCAGCCCCAGCATTTT
TRBV7-2	.	TRBJ1-4	TRBD1	CASSFDRGNEKLFF	TGTGCCAGCAGCTTTGACAGGGGGAATGAAAAACTGTTTTTT
TRBV7-9	.	TRBJ2-2	.	CASSQGSGELFF	TGTGCCAGCAGCCAGGGTTCCGGGGAGCTGTTTTTT
TRBV9	.	TRBJ1-5	.	CASSVGWTANQPQHF	TGTGCCAGCAGCGTAGGTTGGACAGCCAATCAGCCCCAGCATTTT
TRBV28	.	TRBJ2-2	TRBD2	CASSFSGLAGTNTGELFF	TGTGCCAGCAGTTTCAGCGGACTAGCGGGAACGAACACCGGGGAGCTGTTTTTT
TRBV6-5	.	TRBJ2-2	.	CASSYRGRTGELFF	TGTGCCAGCAGTTATCGGGGACGGACCGGGGAGCTGTTTTTT
TRBV15	.	TRBJ1-1	.	CATSRGGTTEAFF	TGTGCCACCAGCAGGGGGGGGACCACTGAAGCTTTCTTT
TRBV5-1	.	TRBJ2-2	TRBD1	CASSGLTGGNTGELFF	TGCGCCAGCAGCGGTCTCACAGGGGGTAACACCGGGGAGCTGTTTTTT
TRBV4-3	.	TRBJ2-7	.	CASSQEPALGEQYF	TGCGCCAGCAGCCAAGAACCGGCCCTCGGAGAGCAGTACTTC
TRBV9	.	TRBJ1-2	.	CASSSTHSYGYTF	TGTGCCAGCAGCTCGACCCACAGCTATGGCTACACCTTC
TRBV5-1	.	TRBJ2-5	TRBD2	CASSLRTSGGSVQETQYF	TGCGCCAGCAGCTTGCGAACTAGCGGGGGGTCAGTACAAGAGACCCAGTACTTC
TRBV11-2	.	TRBJ2-3	.	CASSLGKTLEVTDTQYF	TGTGCCAGCAGCTTAGGGAAGACACTGGAGGTGACAGATACGCAGTATTTT
TRBV7-2	.	TRBJ2-1	.	CASSLGRTSEQFF	TGTGCCAGCAGCTTGGGCAGGACGAGTGAGCAGTTCTTC
TRBV5-6	.	TRBJ2-5	.	CASSTGIGETQYF	TGTGCCAGCAGCACGGGGATAGGCGAGACCCAGTACTTC
TRBV9	.	TRBJ2-1	TRBD2	CASSVGGLAGNEQFF	TGTGCCAGCAGCGTTGGGGGACTAGCGGGAAATGAGCAGTTCTTC
TRBV5-1	.	TRBJ2-7	.	CASSRGAVDNPPYEQYF	TGCGCCAGCAGTAGGGGGGCCGTAGACAATCCTCCCTACGAGCAGTACTTC
TRBV10-3	.	TRBJ1-4	.	CAISGDSARGKLFF	TGTGCCATCAGTGGCGATTCGGCCAGAGGAAAACTGTTTTTT
TRBV6-5	.	TRBJ2-3	.	CASSFDRHTQYF	TGTGCCAGCAGTTTTGACAGGCATACGCAGTATTTT
TRBV28	.	TRBJ2-5	TRBD1	CASSFRGGGTQYF	TGTGCCAGCAGTTTTCGAGGGGGCGGGACCCAGTACTTC
TRBV5-6	few	TRBJ1-6	.	CASSLVVTRSSYNSPLHF	TGTGCCAGCAGCTTGGTAGTGACCAGGAGCTCCTATAATTCACCCCTCCACTTT
TRBV10-3	.	TRBJ2-7	.	CAISPAGAGYEQYF	TGTGCCATCAGTCCGGCGGGGGCGGGCTACGAGCAGTACTTC
TRBV7-9	.	TRBJ1-5	.	CASSFRSNQPQHF	TGTGCCAGCAGCTTCCGGAGCAATCAGCCCCAGCATTTT
TRBV5-4	.	TRBJ2-3	.	CASSSLFDGGDTDTQYF	TGTGCCAGCAGCTCCCTTTTTGACGGGGGAGACACAGATACGCAGTATTTT
TRBV6-5	.	TRBJ1-1	.	CASSYYTGTYTEAFF	TGTGCCAGCAGTTACTACACTGGGACGTACACTGAAGCTTTCTTT
TRBV29-1	.	TRBJ2-5	.	CSVGQGWRETQYF	TGCAGCGTGGGACAAGGGTGGAGAGAGACCCAGTACTTC
TRBV6-4	.	TRBJ2-2	.	CASSVTGDGANTGELFF	TGTGCCAGCAGTGTCACGGGGGACGGGGCGAACACCGGGGAGCTGTTTTTT
TRBV18	.	TRBJ2-3	TRBD2	CASSPQNGGVTDTQYF	TGTGCCAGCTCCCCTCAAAACGGGGGGGTGACAGATACGCAGTATTTT
TRBV1	.	TRBJ2-5	.	CTSSQRRLPSQETQYF	TGCACCAGCAGCCAACGGCGGCTACCTAGTCAAGAGACCCAGTACTTC
TRBV29-1	.	TRBJ2-1	.	CSVDKGNEQFF	TGCAGCGTTGACAAGGGGAATGAGCAGTTCTTC
TRBV6-5	.	TRBJ1-2	TRBD1	CASRRQTRDRGGYTF	TGTGCCAGCAGGCGCCAAACCCGGGACAGGGGAGGCTACACCTTC
TRBV2	.	TRBJ1-5	TRBD1	CASRAGTGGGNQPQHF	TGTGCCAGCAGAGCCGGGACAGGGGGCGGCAATCAGCCCCAGCATTTT
TRBV29-1	.	TRBJ2-5	TRBD2	CSVDGSGSEETQYF	TGCAGCGTTGATGGTAGCGGGAGTGAAGAGACCCAGTACTTC
TRBV5-1	.	TRBJ2-5	.	CASSLLDQETQYF	TGCGCCAGCAGCTTGTTGGACCAAGAGACCCAGTACTTC
TRBV2	.	TRBJ2-5	.	CASSLPKETQYF	TGTGCCAGCAGTCTTCCTAAAGAGACCCAGTACTTC
TRBV4-2	.	TRBJ1-2	.	CASSQDPGFSYGYTF	TGTGCCAGCAGCCAAGATCCAGGGTTTAGCTATGGCTACACCTTC
TRBV6-1	.	TRBJ2-6	.	CASSEGPVSGANVLTF	TGTGCCAGCAGTGAGGGGCCAGTTTCTGGGGCCAACGTCCTGACTTTC